The present T cell receptor (beta chain) was sequenced within a study of identical twins. Study-wide results and limits: Abundant beta clonotypes from cord blood had fewer insertions, unlike memory repertoires, which showed none. Within beta out-of-frame sequences, the excess sharing observed between twins was weaker. Diverse VJ usage suggested most zero-insertion clonotypes were not invariant T cells.

In TCRdb, the 5' RACE reads were re-called with MiXCR into one record per CDR3 protein. The sample holds 500,000 or so distinct CDR3 sequences, 14% seen once. The CDR3 runs 16 residues. Trimming cost V 5 bases and J 0 bases; bases outside gene matches: 7. Germline loops: CDR1 SGHDN, CDR2 FVKESK. Everyone who gave samples was a healthy Caucasian. This clonotype was recorded a few times. The antigen is not known. This sample also belongs to another study, concerning yellow fever vaccine responses in identical twins.

Sequences were obtained from CD4+ T cells sorted from blood. This chain joins TRBV14 and TRBJ2-1; TRBD2 aligns across 7 bases. The TCR originated in a woman between 18 and 29 years old in good health. The CDR3 nucleotides are TGTGCCAGCAGCACCAACGGACTAGTCTCCTACAATGAGCAGTTCTTC. Its translation: CASSTNGLVSYNEQFF.